These T cell receptor beta chains were read from a single sample in a study of blood T cell repertoires in COVID-19. This table comes from immunoSEQ multiplex PCR, and its TCRdb copy is limited to in-frame clones, with some not included. This sample has about 160,000 clones, with around 75% found just once. Sequencing was performed on peripheral blood. All receptors come from a woman aged 80 or over with acute or convalescent COVID-19. The CDR3 runs from the conserved cysteine through the conserved F or W. The order of the fields is J gene, clone size, V gene, CDR3 length, D gene, CDR3 DNA, CDR3 protein. A D gene is named only where the DNA matches it firmly. A clone size is listed for some rows: how often the clone was seen (once, few, many), or a class if it is expanded.

J gene: TRBJ1-5; clone size: NA; V gene: TRBV7-9; CDR3 length: 13; D gene: NA; CDR3 DNA: TGTGCCAGCAGCACCGGGGGGAATCAGCCCCAGCATTTT; CDR3 protein: CASSTGGNQPQHF
J gene: TRBJ2-2; clone size: NA; V gene: TRBV5-1; CDR3 length: 16; D gene: NA; CDR3 DNA: TGCGCCAGCAGCTTGTTCGCAGGGATGGACACCGGGGAGCTGTTTTTT; CDR3 protein: CASSLFAGMDTGELFF
J gene: TRBJ1-1; clone size: NA; V gene: TRBV5-1; CDR3 length: 14; D gene: NA; CDR3 DNA: TGCGCCAGCAGCTTTGGAGGGTTGAACACTGAAGCTTTCTTT; CDR3 protein: CASSFGGLNTEAFF
J gene: TRBJ2-3; clone size: NA; V gene: TRBV7-3; CDR3 length: 12; D gene: NA; CDR3 DNA: TGTGCCAGCAGTTTCCCCGGGACTGCGCAGTATTTT; CDR3 protein: CASSFPGTAQYF
J gene: TRBJ2-3; clone size: NA; V gene: TRBV12-3/TRBV12-4; CDR3 length: 12; D gene: NA; CDR3 DNA: TGTGCCAGCAGTCGACAGACAGATACGCAGTATTTT; CDR3 protein: CASSRQTDTQYF
J gene: TRBJ1-2; clone size: NA; V gene: TRBV2; CDR3 length: 14; D gene: TRBD1; CDR3 DNA: TGTGCCAGCAGTCCAGGGGGCGGGAACTATGGCTACACCTTC; CDR3 protein: CASSPGGGNYGYTF
J gene: TRBJ2-7; clone size: NA; V gene: TRBV5-1; CDR3 length: 15; D gene: TRBD2; CDR3 DNA: TGCGCCAGCAGATTTGGACTAGCGAACTCCTACGAGCAGTACTTC; CDR3 protein: CASRFGLANSYEQYF
J gene: TRBJ1-2; clone size: NA; V gene: TRBV19; CDR3 length: 13; D gene: NA; CDR3 DNA: TGTGCCAGTAGCCCACAGGGCGACTATGGCTACACCTTC; CDR3 protein: CASSPQGDYGYTF
J gene: TRBJ2-7; clone size: NA; V gene: TRBV15; CDR3 length: 14; D gene: NA; CDR3 DNA: TGTGCCACCAGCAGAACAATCTCCTCCTACGAGCAGTACTTC; CDR3 protein: CATSRTISSYEQYF
J gene: TRBJ1-1; clone size: NA; V gene: TRBV6-5; CDR3 length: 14; D gene: TRBD1; CDR3 DNA: TGTGCCAGCAGTCCCGGGACAGGGGTCACTGAAGCTTTCTTT; CDR3 protein: CASSPGTGVTEAFF
J gene: TRBJ2-7; clone size: NA; V gene: TRBV18; CDR3 length: 16; D gene: TRBD2; CDR3 DNA: TGTGCCAGCTCACCACCGGCAGCGGGAGCACACTACGAGCAGTACTTC; CDR3 protein: CASSPPAAGAHYEQYF
J gene: TRBJ2-4; clone size: once; V gene: TRBV5-1; CDR3 length: 14; D gene: NA; CDR3 DNA: TGCGCCAGCAGCTTGGCCAACAGGGAGAACATTCAGTACTTC; CDR3 protein: CASSLANRENIQYF
J gene: TRBJ2-7; clone size: NA; V gene: TRBV28; CDR3 length: 15; D gene: TRBD1; CDR3 DNA: TGTGCCAGCAGTCGAGCCGGGACAGGGCTCTACGAGCAGTACTTC; CDR3 protein: CASSRAGTGLYEQYF
J gene: TRBJ2-3; clone size: NA; V gene: TRBV11-3; CDR3 length: 15; D gene: TRBD2; CDR3 DNA: TGTGCCAGCAGCTTTAGCGGGGGGGCGGGAGATACGCAGTATTTT; CDR3 protein: CASSFSGGAGDTQYF
J gene: TRBJ2-3; clone size: NA; V gene: TRBV11-2; CDR3 length: 16; D gene: NA; CDR3 DNA: TGTGCCAGCAGCTCCACCGGGGTTAAGCGCACAGATACGCAGTATTTT; CDR3 protein: CASSSTGVKRTDTQYF
J gene: TRBJ1-2; clone size: NA; V gene: TRBV29-1; CDR3 length: 13; D gene: TRBD1; CDR3 DNA: TGCAGCGTCAGGACAGGGGAAAGCTATGGCTACACCTTC; CDR3 protein: CSVRTGESYGYTF
J gene: TRBJ1-1; clone size: few; V gene: TRBV4-1; CDR3 length: 14; D gene: TRBD1; CDR3 DNA: TGCGCCAGCAGTCTAGGGGGCTTGAACACTGAAGCTTTCTTT; CDR3 protein: CASSLGGLNTEAFF
J gene: TRBJ2-6; clone size: NA; V gene: TRBV10-2; CDR3 length: 14; D gene: NA; CDR3 DNA: TGCGCCAGCCGCCGGGAAGCTGGGGCCAACGTCCTGACTTTC; CDR3 protein: CASRREAGANVLTF
J gene: TRBJ2-1; clone size: NA; V gene: TRBV18; CDR3 length: 16; D gene: NA; CDR3 DNA: TGTGCCAGCTCACCATCCCGGGACTGGACTTACAATGAGCAGTTCTTC; CDR3 protein: CASSPSRDWTYNEQFF
J gene: TRBJ1-3; clone size: few; V gene: TRBV7-9; CDR3 length: 14; D gene: NA; CDR3 DNA: TGTGCCAGCAGCCGCGGCTCCTCTGGAAACACCATATATTTT; CDR3 protein: CASSRGSSGNTIYF
J gene: TRBJ1-5; clone size: NA; V gene: TRBV6-5; CDR3 length: 16; D gene: TRBD1; CDR3 DNA: TGTGCCAGCAGTTACCGCCCCGGACAGGAGGGGCAGCCCCAGCATTTT; CDR3 protein: CASSYRPGQEGQPQHF
J gene: TRBJ1-1; clone size: few; V gene: TRBV5-1; CDR3 length: 13; D gene: NA; CDR3 DNA: TGCGCCAGCAGAAAAGGACAGAACACTGAAGCTTTCTTT; CDR3 protein: CASRKGQNTEAFF
J gene: TRBJ1-5; clone size: NA; V gene: TRBV19; CDR3 length: 15; D gene: NA; CDR3 DNA: TGTGCCAGTAGTATACAGATGAATGGCAATCAGCCCCAGCATTTT; CDR3 protein: CASSIQMNGNQPQHF
J gene: TRBJ1-2; clone size: many; V gene: TRBV5-1; CDR3 length: 14; D gene: TRBD1; CDR3 DNA: TGCGCCAGCACCCCAGGGGGGCCGAGGTATGGCTACACCTTC; CDR3 protein: CASTPGGPRYGYTF
J gene: TRBJ1-5; clone size: NA; V gene: TRBV18; CDR3 length: 14; D gene: TRBD1; CDR3 DNA: TGTGCCAGCTCTCGACAGGGGAGCAATCAGCCCCAGCATTTT; CDR3 protein: CASSRQGSNQPQHF
J gene: TRBJ1-2; clone size: NA; V gene: TRBV6-5; CDR3 length: 15; D gene: NA; CDR3 DNA: TGTGCCAGCAGACCCAGGGATCCCCTGAACTATGGCTACACCTTC; CDR3 protein: CASRPRDPLNYGYTF
J gene: TRBJ1-2; clone size: NA; V gene: TRBV15; CDR3 length: 13; D gene: NA; CDR3 DNA: TGTGCCACCAGTATCGACAGAAACTATGGCTACACCTTC; CDR3 protein: CATSIDRNYGYTF
J gene: TRBJ2-5; clone size: NA; V gene: TRBV5-6; CDR3 length: 15; D gene: TRBD2; CDR3 DNA: TGTGCCAGCAGCCTTACTAGCGGGGGGGCTGAGACCCAGTACTTC; CDR3 protein: CASSLTSGGAETQYF
J gene: TRBJ1-5; clone size: NA; V gene: TRBV28; CDR3 length: 13; D gene: NA; CDR3 DNA: TGTGCCAGCAGGCCACAGGCCTTCCGCCCCCAGCATTTT; CDR3 protein: CASRPQAFRPQHF
J gene: TRBJ2-2; clone size: NA; V gene: TRBV2; CDR3 length: 15; D gene: TRBD2; CDR3 DNA: TGTGCCAGCAGCTCGCTAGCGGGAGGCCCCGGGGAGCTGTTTTTT; CDR3 protein: CASSSLAGGPGELFF
J gene: TRBJ2-2; clone size: few; V gene: TRBV9; CDR3 length: 16; D gene: TRBD1; CDR3 DNA: TGTGCCAGCAGCGCCCGGGACAGGGGGGACACCGGGGAGCTGTTTTTT; CDR3 protein: CASSARDRGDTGELFF
J gene: TRBJ2-7; clone size: NA; V gene: TRBV3-1/TRBV3-2; CDR3 length: 16; D gene: TRBD1; CDR3 DNA: TGTGCCAGCAGCGTACGCGGCCGGGACAGGGGTAGCGAGCAGTACTTC; CDR3 protein: CASSVRGRDRGSEQYF
J gene: TRBJ2-5; clone size: NA; V gene: TRBV9; CDR3 length: 17; D gene: TRBD2; CDR3 DNA: TGTGCCAGCAGCGCCGGGACTAGCGCGGGGGGCCAAGAGACCCAGTACTTC; CDR3 protein: CASSAGTSAGGQETQYF
J gene: TRBJ2-2; clone size: few; V gene: TRBV4-2; CDR3 length: 15; D gene: TRBD1; CDR3 DNA: TGTGCCAGCAGCCAGGGACAGGGGGCGACCGGGGAGCTGTTTTTT; CDR3 protein: CASSQGQGATGELFF
J gene: TRBJ1-2; clone size: NA; V gene: TRBV5-1; CDR3 length: 13; D gene: NA; CDR3 DNA: TGCGCCAGCAGCTTGGGACTTAACTATGGCTACACCTTC; CDR3 protein: CASSLGLNYGYTF
J gene: TRBJ1-6; clone size: NA; V gene: TRBV11-2; CDR3 length: 13; D gene: NA; CDR3 DNA: TGTGCCAGCAGCTTAAACGGGGATTCACCCCTCCACTTT; CDR3 protein: CASSLNGDSPLHF
J gene: TRBJ1-1; clone size: NA; V gene: TRBV21-1; CDR3 length: 18; D gene: NA; CDR3 DNA: TGTGCCAGCAACACCCGTCGAAGGACAGGGGTCGTGGGGACTGAAGCTTTCTTT; CDR3 protein: CASNTRRRTGVVGTEAFF
J gene: TRBJ1-4; clone size: NA; V gene: TRBV5-1; CDR3 length: 13; D gene: NA; CDR3 DNA: TGCGCCAGCAGCTTGGGACAGTATGAAAAACTGTTTTTT; CDR3 protein: CASSLGQYEKLFF
J gene: TRBJ2-5; clone size: NA; V gene: TRBV24-1; CDR3 length: 14; D gene: NA; CDR3 DNA: TGTGCCACCAGCAACAGGGGCGCGGGGGAGACCCAGTACTTC; CDR3 protein: CATSNRGAGETQYF
J gene: TRBJ2-5; clone size: NA; V gene: TRBV5-1; CDR3 length: 15; D gene: TRBD2; CDR3 DNA: TGCGCCAGCAGCGAAGGACTAGCGGCTCAAGAGACCCAGTACTTC; CDR3 protein: CASSEGLAAQETQYF
J gene: TRBJ1-5; clone size: once; V gene: TRBV6-5; CDR3 length: 14; D gene: NA; CDR3 DNA: TGTGCCAGCACCGAAGGGGGGGGTGGTCAGCCCCAGCATTTT; CDR3 protein: CASTEGGGGQPQHF
J gene: TRBJ2-5; clone size: NA; V gene: TRBV7-3; CDR3 length: 13; D gene: NA; CDR3 DNA: TGTGCCAGCAGCTTGGGGCCTCAAGAGACCCAGTACTTC; CDR3 protein: CASSLGPQETQYF
J gene: TRBJ1-5; clone size: NA; V gene: TRBV7-9; CDR3 length: 14; D gene: NA; CDR3 DNA: TGTGCCAGCAGCTTGGGGCAAGGAGGGCAGCCCCAGCATTTT; CDR3 protein: CASSLGQGGQPQHF
J gene: TRBJ2-2; clone size: NA; V gene: TRBV10-3; CDR3 length: 13; D gene: TRBD1; CDR3 DNA: TGTGCCGCAGGGGGCGGAAACACCGGGGAGCTGTTTTTT; CDR3 protein: CAAGGGNTGELFF
J gene: TRBJ1-2; clone size: NA; V gene: TRBV19; CDR3 length: 13; D gene: NA; CDR3 DNA: TGTGCCAGTAGTATTGAAGCGGGGTATGGCTACACCTTC; CDR3 protein: CASSIEAGYGYTF
J gene: TRBJ2-2; clone size: once; V gene: TRBV2; CDR3 length: 14; D gene: NA; CDR3 DNA: TGTGCCAGCAGGCGACAGGGAGGCACCGGGGAGCTGTTTTTT; CDR3 protein: CASRRQGGTGELFF
J gene: TRBJ1-2; clone size: once; V gene: TRBV6-5; CDR3 length: 13; D gene: NA; CDR3 DNA: TGTGCCACCGAGGGGGTACGACTATATGGCTACACCTTC; CDR3 protein: CATEGVRLYGYTF
J gene: TRBJ2-7; clone size: NA; V gene: TRBV7-8; CDR3 length: 14; D gene: NA; CDR3 DNA: TGTGCCAGCAGCCCGGAGAGGACAGCCTACGAGCAGTACTTC; CDR3 protein: CASSPERTAYEQYF
J gene: TRBJ1-6; clone size: NA; V gene: TRBV6-5; CDR3 length: 13; D gene: NA; CDR3 DNA: TGTGCCAGCTTGGCGGCCGGGGGATCACCCCTCCACTTT; CDR3 protein: CASLAAGGSPLHF
J gene: TRBJ1-2; clone size: NA; V gene: TRBV6-1; CDR3 length: 16; D gene: TRBD1; CDR3 DNA: TGTGCCAGCAGTGAGATAGGACAGGGGAGAGGCTATGGCTACACCTTC; CDR3 protein: CASSEIGQGRGYGYTF
J gene: TRBJ2-1; clone size: NA; V gene: TRBV11-3; CDR3 length: 15; D gene: TRBD2; CDR3 DNA: TGTGCCAGCAGCTTAGGAATTAGCGGGGGTAATGAGCAGTTCTTC; CDR3 protein: CASSLGISGGNEQFF
J gene: TRBJ2-5; clone size: NA; V gene: TRBV27; CDR3 length: 20; D gene: TRBD2; CDR3 DNA: TGTGCCAGCAGTTTCTCAACGGGGACTAGCGGGAGAGGGGGCCAAGAGACCCAGTACTTC; CDR3 protein: CASSFSTGTSGRGGQETQYF
J gene: TRBJ1-2; clone size: NA; V gene: TRBV6-6; CDR3 length: 15; D gene: NA; CDR3 DNA: TGTGCCAGCAGTTACAGGGAGCGCCCCAACTATGGCTACACCTTC; CDR3 protein: CASSYRERPNYGYTF